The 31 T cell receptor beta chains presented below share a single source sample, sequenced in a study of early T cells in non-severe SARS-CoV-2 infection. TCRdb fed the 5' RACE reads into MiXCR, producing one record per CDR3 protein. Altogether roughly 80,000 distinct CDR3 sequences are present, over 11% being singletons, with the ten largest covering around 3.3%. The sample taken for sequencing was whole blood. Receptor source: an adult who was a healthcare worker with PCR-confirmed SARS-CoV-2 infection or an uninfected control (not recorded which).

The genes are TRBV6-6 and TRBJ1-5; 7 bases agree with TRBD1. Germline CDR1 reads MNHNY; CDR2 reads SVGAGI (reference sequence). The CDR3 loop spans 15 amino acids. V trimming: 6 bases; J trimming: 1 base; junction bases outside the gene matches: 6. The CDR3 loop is CASRVQGLSNQPQHF. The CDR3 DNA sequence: TGTGCCAGCAGAGTACAGGGGCTAAGCAATCAGCCCCAGCATTTT.

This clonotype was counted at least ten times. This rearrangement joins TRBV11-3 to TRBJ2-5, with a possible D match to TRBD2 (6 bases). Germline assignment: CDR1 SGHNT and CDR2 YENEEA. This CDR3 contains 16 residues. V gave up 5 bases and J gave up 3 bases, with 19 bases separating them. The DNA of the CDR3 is TGTGCCAGCAGCCTCCGCGGGGCTGGAGGGAAAGAGACCCAGTACTTC. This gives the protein CASSLRGAGGKETQYF. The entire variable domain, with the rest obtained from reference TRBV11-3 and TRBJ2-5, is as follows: EAGVVQSPRYKIIEKKQPVAFWCNPISGHNTLYWYLQNLGQGPELLIRYENEEAVDDSQLPKDRFSAERLKGVDSTLKIQPAELGDSAVYLCASSLRGAGGKETQYFGPGTRLLVL.

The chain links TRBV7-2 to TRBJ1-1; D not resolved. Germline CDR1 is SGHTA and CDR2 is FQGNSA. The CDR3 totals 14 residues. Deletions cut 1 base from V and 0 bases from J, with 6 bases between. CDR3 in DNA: TGTGCCAGCAGCTTAGTTTTCATGAACACTGAAGCTTTCTTT. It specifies CASSLVFMNTEAFF.

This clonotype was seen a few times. The DNA of the CDR3 is TGTGCCAGCAGTTTAAGACAGGGAAGCTACGAGCAGTACTTC. Its translation is CASSLRQGSYEQYF. The chain couples TRBV12-3 or TRBV12-4 to TRBJ2-7; 7 bases align to TRBD1. This CDR3 has 14 amino acids. J gave up 3 bases and V 2 bases, and 4 bases lay outside the gene matches.

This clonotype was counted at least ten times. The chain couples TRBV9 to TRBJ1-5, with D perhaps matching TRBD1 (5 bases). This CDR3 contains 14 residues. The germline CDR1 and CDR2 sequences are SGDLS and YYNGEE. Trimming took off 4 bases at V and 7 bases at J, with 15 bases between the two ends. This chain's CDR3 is CASSLMGTGQPQHF. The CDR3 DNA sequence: TGTGCCAGCAGCCTTATGGGGACGGGGCAGCCCCAGCATTTT.

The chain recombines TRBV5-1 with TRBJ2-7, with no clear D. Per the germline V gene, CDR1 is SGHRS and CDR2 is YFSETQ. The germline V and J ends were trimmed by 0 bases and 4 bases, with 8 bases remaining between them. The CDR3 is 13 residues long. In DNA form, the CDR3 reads TGCGCCAGCAGCTTGGTTGGGTATTACGAGCAGTACTTC. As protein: CASSLVGYYEQYF.

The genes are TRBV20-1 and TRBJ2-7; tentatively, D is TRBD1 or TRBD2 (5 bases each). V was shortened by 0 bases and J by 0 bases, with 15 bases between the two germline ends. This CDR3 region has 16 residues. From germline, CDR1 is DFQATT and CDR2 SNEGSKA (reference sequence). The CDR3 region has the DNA TGCAGTGCTAGAGATAGTACCGGGACGGTCTCCTACGAGCAGTACTTC. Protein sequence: CSARDSTGTVSYEQYF.

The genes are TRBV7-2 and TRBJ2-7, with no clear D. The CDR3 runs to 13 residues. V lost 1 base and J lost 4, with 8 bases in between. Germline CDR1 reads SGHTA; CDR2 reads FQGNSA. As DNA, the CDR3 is TGTGCCAGCAGCTTAGGGCAGCTATACGAGCAGTACTTC. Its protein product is CASSLGQLYEQYF.

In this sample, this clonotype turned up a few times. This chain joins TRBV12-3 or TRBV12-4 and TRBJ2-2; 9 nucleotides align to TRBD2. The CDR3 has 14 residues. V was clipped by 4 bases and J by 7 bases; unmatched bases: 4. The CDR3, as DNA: TGTGCCAGCAGTTGGACTAGCGTAGTCGGGGAGCTGTTTTTT. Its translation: CASSWTSVVGELFF.

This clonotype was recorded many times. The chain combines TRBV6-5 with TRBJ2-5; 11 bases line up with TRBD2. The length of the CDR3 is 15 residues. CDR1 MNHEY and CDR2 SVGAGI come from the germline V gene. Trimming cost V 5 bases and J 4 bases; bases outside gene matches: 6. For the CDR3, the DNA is TGTGCCAGCAGTACCCTCGGACTAGCGGGAGAGACCCAGTACTTC. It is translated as CASSTLGLAGETQYF.

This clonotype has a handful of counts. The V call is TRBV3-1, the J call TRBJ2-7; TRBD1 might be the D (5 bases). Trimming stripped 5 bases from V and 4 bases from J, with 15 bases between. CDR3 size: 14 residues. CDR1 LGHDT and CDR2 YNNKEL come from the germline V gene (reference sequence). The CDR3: CASSGARADYEQYF. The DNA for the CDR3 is TGTGCCAGCAGCGGCGCCAGGGCGGATTACGAGCAGTACTTC.

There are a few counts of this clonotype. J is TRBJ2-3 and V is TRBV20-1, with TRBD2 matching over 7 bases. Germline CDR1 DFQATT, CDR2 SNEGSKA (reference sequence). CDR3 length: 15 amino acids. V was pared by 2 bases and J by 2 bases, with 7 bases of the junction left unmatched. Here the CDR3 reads CSARPASGPTDTQYF. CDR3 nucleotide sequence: TGCAGTGCTAGACCTGCTAGCGGCCCCACAGATACGCAGTATTTT.

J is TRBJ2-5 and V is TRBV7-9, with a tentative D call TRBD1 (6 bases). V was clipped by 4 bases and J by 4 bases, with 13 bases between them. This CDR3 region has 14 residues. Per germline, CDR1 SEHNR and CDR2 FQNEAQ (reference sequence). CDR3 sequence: CASSSPGQIETQYF. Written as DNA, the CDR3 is TGTGCCAGCAGCTCCCCGGGACAAATAGAGACCCAGTACTTC.

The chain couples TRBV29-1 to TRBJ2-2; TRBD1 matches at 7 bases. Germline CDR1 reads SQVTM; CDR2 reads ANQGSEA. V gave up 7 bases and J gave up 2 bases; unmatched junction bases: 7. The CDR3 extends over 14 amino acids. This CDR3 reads CSAKTGPNTGELFF. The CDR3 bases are TGCAGCGCAAAGACAGGGCCAAACACCGGGGAGCTGTTTTTT.

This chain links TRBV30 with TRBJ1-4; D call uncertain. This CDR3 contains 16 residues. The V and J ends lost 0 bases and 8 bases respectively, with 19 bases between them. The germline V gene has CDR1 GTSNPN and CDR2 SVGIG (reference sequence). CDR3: CAWSVAGIGDGEKLFF. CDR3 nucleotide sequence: TGTGCCTGGAGTGTAGCGGGTATCGGGGATGGCGAAAAACTGTTTTTT.

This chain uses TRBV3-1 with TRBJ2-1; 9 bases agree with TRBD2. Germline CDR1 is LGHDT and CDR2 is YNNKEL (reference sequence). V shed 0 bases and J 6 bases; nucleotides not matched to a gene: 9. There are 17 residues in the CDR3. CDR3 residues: CASSQDRAGGPSNEQFF. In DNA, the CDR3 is TGTGCCAGCAGCCAAGATAGGGCGGGAGGGCCGTCCAATGAGCAGTTCTTC.

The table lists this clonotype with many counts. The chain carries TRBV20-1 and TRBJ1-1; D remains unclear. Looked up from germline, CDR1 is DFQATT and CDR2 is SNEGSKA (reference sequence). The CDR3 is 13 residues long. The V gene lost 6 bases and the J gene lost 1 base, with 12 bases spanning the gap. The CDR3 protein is CSAVPPGNTEAFF. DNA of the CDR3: TGCAGTGCCGTACCGCCGGGGAACACTGAAGCTTTCTTT.

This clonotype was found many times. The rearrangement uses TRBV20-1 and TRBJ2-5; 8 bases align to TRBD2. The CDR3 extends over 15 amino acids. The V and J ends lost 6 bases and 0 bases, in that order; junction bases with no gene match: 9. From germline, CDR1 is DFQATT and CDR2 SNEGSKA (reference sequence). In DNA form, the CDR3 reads TGCAGTGCCCCCATTAGCGGGGCGTACCAAGAGACCCAGTACTTC. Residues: CSAPISGAYQETQYF.

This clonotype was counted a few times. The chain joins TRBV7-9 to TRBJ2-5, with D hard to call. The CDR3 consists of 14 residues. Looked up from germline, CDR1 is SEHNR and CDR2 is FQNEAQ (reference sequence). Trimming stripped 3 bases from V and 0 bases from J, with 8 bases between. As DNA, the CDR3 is TGTGCCAGCAGCTTCCCGGAGAACCAAGAGACCCAGTACTTC. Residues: CASSFPENQETQYF.

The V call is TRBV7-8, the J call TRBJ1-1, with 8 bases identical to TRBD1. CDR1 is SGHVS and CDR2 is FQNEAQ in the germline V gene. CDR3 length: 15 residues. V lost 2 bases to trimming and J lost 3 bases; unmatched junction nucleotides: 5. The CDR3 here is CASSLPGGSYTEAFF. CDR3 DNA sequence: TGTGCCAGCAGCTTACCAGGGGGCTCGTACACTGAAGCTTTCTTT.

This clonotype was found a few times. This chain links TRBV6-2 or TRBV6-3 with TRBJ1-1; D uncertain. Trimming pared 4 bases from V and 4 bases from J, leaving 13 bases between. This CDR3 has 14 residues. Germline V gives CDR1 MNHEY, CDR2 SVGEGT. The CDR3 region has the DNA TGTGCCAGCAGTTCCCCGTGGGCCCGCACTGAAGCTTTCTTT. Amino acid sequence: CASSSPWARTEAFF.

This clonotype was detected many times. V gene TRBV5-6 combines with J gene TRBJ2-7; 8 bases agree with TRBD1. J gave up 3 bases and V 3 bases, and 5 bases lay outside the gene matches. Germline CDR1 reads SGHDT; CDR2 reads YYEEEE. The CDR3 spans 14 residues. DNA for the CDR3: TGTGCCAGCAGCTCTCGACAGGGGAGCTACGAGCAGTACTTC. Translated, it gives CASSSRQGSYEQYF.

For the CDR3, the DNA is TGCGCCAGCAGCCCACGGGACCCGTACACAGATACGCAGTATTTT. Its protein is CASSPRDPYTDTQYF. The gene calls are TRBV4-1 and TRBJ2-3; D possibly matches TRBD1 or TRBD2 (5 bases each). The CDR3 has 15 residues. With 4 bases removed from V and 2 bases from J, the gap between germline ends came to 13 bases. Germline CDR1 and CDR2: MGHRA and YSYEKL.

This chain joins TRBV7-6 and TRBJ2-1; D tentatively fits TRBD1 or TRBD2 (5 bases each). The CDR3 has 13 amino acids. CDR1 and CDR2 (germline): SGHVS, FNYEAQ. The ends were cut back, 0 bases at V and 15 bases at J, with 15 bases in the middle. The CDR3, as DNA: TGTGCCAGCAGCTTAGCCTCCGGGGCCGGTCGGTTCTTC. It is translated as CASSLASGAGRFF.

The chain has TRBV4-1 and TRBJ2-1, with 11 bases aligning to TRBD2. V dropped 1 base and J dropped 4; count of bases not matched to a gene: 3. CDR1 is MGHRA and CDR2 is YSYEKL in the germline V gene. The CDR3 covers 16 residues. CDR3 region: CASSQAGTSGYNEQFF. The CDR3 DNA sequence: TGCGCCAGCAGCCAAGCCGGGACTAGCGGATACAATGAGCAGTTCTTC.

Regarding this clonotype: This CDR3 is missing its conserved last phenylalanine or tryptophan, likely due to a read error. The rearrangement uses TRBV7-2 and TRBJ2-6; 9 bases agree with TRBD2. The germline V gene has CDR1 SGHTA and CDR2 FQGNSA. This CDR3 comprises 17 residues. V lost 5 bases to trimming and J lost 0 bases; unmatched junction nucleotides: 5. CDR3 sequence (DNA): TGTGCCAGCAGCCCCCCTAGCGGGATCTCTGGGGCCAACGTCCTGACTTCC. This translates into CASSPPSGISGANVLTS.

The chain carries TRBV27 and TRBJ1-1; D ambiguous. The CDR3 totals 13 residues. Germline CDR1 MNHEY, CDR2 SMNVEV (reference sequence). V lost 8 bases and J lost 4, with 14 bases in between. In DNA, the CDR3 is TGTGCCAGCTCAGAGATTATAGGCACTGAAGCTTTCTTT. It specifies CASSEIIGTEAFF.

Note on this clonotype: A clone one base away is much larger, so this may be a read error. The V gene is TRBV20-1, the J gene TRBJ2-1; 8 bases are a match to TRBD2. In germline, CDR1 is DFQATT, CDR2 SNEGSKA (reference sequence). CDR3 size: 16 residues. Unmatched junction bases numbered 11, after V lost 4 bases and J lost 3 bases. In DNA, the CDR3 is TGCAGTGCTATAACCAGCGGGAGTGTAGGCTACAATGAGCAGTTCTTC. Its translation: CSAITSGSVGYNEQFF.

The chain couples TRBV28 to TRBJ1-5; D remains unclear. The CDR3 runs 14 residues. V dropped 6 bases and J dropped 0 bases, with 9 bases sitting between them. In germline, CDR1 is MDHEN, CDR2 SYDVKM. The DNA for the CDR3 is TGTGCCAGCAGCCATTCTTATAGCAATCAGCCCCAGCATTTT. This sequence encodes CASSHSYSNQPQHF.

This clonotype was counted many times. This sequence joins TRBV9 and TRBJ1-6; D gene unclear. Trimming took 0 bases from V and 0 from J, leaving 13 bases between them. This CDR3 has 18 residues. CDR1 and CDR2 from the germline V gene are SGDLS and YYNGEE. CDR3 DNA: TGTGCCAGCAGCGTAGTCGGCACCCCGAGCTCCTATAATTCACCCCTCCACTTT. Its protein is CASSVVGTPSSYNSPLHF.

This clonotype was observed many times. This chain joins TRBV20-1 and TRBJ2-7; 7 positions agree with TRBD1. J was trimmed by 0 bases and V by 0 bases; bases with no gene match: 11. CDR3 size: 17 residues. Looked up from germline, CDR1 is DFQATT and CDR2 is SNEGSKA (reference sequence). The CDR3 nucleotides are TGCAGTGCTAGAGACGGTACCTCTACAGGGGACTCCTACGAGCAGTACTTC. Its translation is CSARDGTSTGDSYEQYF.